The next 2 T cell receptor beta chains were all read from a single sample in a study of blood T cell repertoires in COVID-19. Some clones are missing from TCRdb's copy, which holds only in-frame ones; the method was immunoSEQ multiplex PCR. This sample has some 400,000 clones, with around 87% found just once. The sample taken for sequencing was peripheral blood. The receptors originated from a woman aged 55 to 70 with COVID-19, enrolled during active disease.

The chain has TRBV12-3 or TRBV12-4 and TRBJ1-5; 8 positions match TRBD1. The trim removed 6 bases at V and 5 bases at J, leaving 3 bases unmatched. This CDR3 is built from 13 residues. The DNA of the CDR3 is TGTGCCAGCAGGCTGACAGGGGATCAGCCCCAGCATTTT. This translates into CASRLTGDQPQHF.

The V gene is TRBV9, the J gene TRBJ1-4; D is uncertain. There are 14 residues in the CDR3. Germline loops: CDR1 SGDLS, CDR2 YYNGEE. Trimming removed 0 bases at V and 3 bases at J, with 6 bases between. CDR3 in amino acids: CASSVGSSNEKLFF. CDR3 nucleotides: TGTGCCAGCAGCGTAGGCAGTTCTAATGAAAAACTGTTTTTT. Combining the CDR3 with reference TRBV9 and TRBJ1-4 gives the whole variable domain DSGVTQTPKHLITATGQRVTLRCSPRSGDLSVYWYQQSLDQGLQFLIQYYNGEERAKGNILERFSAQQFPDLHSELNLSSLELGDSALYFCASSVGSSNEKLFFGSGTQLSVL.